One and the same sample provided the 5 T cell receptor beta chains below, sequenced in a study of T cell repertoires in cytomegalovirus infection. In TCRdb, the reads were re-called with MiXCR into one record per CDR3 protein. Of about 130,000 distinct CDR3 sequences in the sample, 20% to 30% were seen once. Their antigens are not known. The sample comprised PBMCs, sequenced either directly or after in vitro stimulation (not recorded which). The receptors here all came from a human donor in good health (CMV status not recorded). Some clones in this sample may be carry-over from other donors' samples.

This clonotype was counted only a few times. The V and J genes are TRBV6-2 or TRBV6-3 and TRBJ1-1, with D possibly matching TRBD1 (6 bases). The germline CDR1 and CDR2 sequences are MNHEY and SVGEGT. The CDR3 extends over 15 amino acids. Trimming left V 2 bases short and J 0 bases short, with 10 bases between. The CDR3: CASSYLGDMNTEAFF. CDR3 in DNA: TGTGCCAGCAGTTACCTGGGGGACATGAACACTGAAGCTTTCTTT.

This clonotype has only a few counts. CDR3 bases: TGTGCCAGCAGCTTAAGTAGCGGGAGCCGCCGGGATGAGCAGTTCTTC. Translation gives CASSLSSGSRRDEQFF. The chain combines TRBV7-9 with TRBJ2-1, with 9 positions matching TRBD2. The trim removed 2 bases at V and 8 bases at J, leaving 10 bases unmatched. Per the germline V gene, CDR1 is SEHNR and CDR2 is FQNEAQ (reference sequence). This CDR3 contains 16 residues.

This clonotype showed up just a few times. This chain uses TRBV20-1 with TRBJ2-1; 12 bases line up with TRBD2. Germline loops: CDR1 DFQATT, CDR2 SNEGSKA (reference sequence). The CDR3 is made up of 14 amino acids. J lost 6 bases, V lost 8 bases, and 8 bases had no gene match. The CDR3 DNA reads TGCAGTCTTGAGACTAGCGGGAGTTCCAATGAGCAGTTCTTC. Residues: CSLETSGSSNEQFF.

The V gene is TRBV2, the J gene TRBJ2-3; the D is unclear. CDR1 is SNHLY and CDR2 is FYNNEI in the germline V gene. CDR3 length equals 13 residues. Trimming left V 2 bases short and J 8 bases short, with 11 bases between. In DNA form, the CDR3 reads TGTGCCAGCAGTGAAATTGCTTCGGCTACGCAGTATTTT. Translating it yields CASSEIASATQYF.

This clonotype was detected many times. The rearrangement joins TRBV6-2 or TRBV6-3 to TRBJ2-1; D tentatively fits TRBD1 or TRBD2 (5 bases each). CDR1 is MNHEY and CDR2 is SVGEGT in the germline V gene. Trimming left V 10 bases short and J 10 bases short, with 29 bases between. The CDR3 runs 16 residues. CDR3 coding DNA: TGTGCCACCGGGGCAAGCACTAATGGAGTCCCGGGGGAGCAGTTCTTC. It codes for CATGASTNGVPGEQFF.